This entry lists 21 T cell receptor beta chains sequenced from one sample in a study of T cells in women clearing cervical HPV infection. This table comes from immunoSEQ multiplex PCR, and its TCRdb copy is limited to in-frame clones, with some not included. The sample totals about 23,000 clones. The sample consisted of blood buffy coat. The receptors were sampled from a woman aged 18-70 years with a cervical HPV16 infection that either progressed to CIN3+ or cleared (not recorded which).

Note on this clone: The CDR3 end lies 3 residues beyond the end of the read and is filled in from the germline J gene. J is TRBJ1-1 and V is TRBV7-6; no definite D call. V gave up 5 bases and J gave up 0 bases, with 10 bases separating them. Germline CDR1 and CDR2: SGHVS and FNYEAQ. CDR3 size: 14 residues. The CDR3 loop is CASSPTGMNTEAFF. The DNA read from the CDR3 is TGTGCCAGCAGCCCCACGGGGATGAACACTGAA.

Concerning this clone: The CDR3 end is not reached by the read, which stops 3 residues before it; the germline J gene fills it in. The chain recombines TRBV20-1 with TRBJ2-7; TRBD1 might be the D (5 bases). V lost 3 bases to trimming and J lost 4 bases, with 13 bases between them. Germline CDR1 and CDR2: DFQATT and SNEGSKA (reference sequence). This CDR3 is 13 amino acids long. Partial CDR3 DNA: TGCAGTGCTAGTTCGCGGACAACTTACGAG. It codes for CSASSRTTYE. The whole CDR3 sequence is CSASSRTTYEQYF.

CDR3 region: CASSKDGARDYGYTF. The covered CDR3 bases are TGTGCCAGCAGCAAGGATGGCGCGAGGGACTATGGC. The V and J genes are TRBV7-2 and TRBJ1-2, with unresolved D. The observed sequence ends 3 residues before the CDR3 terminus, with the missing tail filled in from the germline J gene. Germline values: CDR1 SGHTA, CDR2 FQGNSA. V lost 5 bases to trimming and J lost 3 bases, with 16 bases between them. The CDR3 loop spans 15 amino acids.

Points on this clone: Coverage ceases 3 residues before the CDR3 finishes, and the germline J gene fills in the end. The chain recombines TRBV10-3 with TRBJ1-4; 9 bases line up with TRBD1. CDR1 is ENHRY and CDR2 is SYGVKD in the germline V gene. The J segment lost 7 bases and the V segment lost 6 bases, leaving 6 bases of the junction unmatched. This CDR3 comprises 14 residues. CDR3 residues: CAISPGQGTEKLFF. CDR3 DNA, as far as it was read: TGTGCCATCAGCCCGGGACAGGGAACTGAAAAA.

About this clone itself: The read comes to an end 3 residues before the CDR3 does, leaving the germline J gene to fill in the end. The chain couples TRBV11-2 to TRBJ2-7; D not certain. The germline V and J ends were trimmed by 2 bases and 3 bases, with 8 bases remaining between them. This CDR3 region has 13 residues. Germline V lookup: CDR1 SGHAT, CDR2 FQNNGV. CDR3 protein: CASSLQIIYEQYF. CDR3 DNA, as far as it was read: TGTGCCAGCAGCTTACAGATAATCTACGAG. Filled out from reference TRBV11-2 and TRBJ2-7, the complete variable domain reads EAGVAQSPRYKIIEKRQSVAFWCNPISGHATLYWYQQILGQGPKLLIQFQNNGVVDDSQLPKDRFSAERLKGVDSTLKIQPAKLEDSAVYLCASSLQIIYEQYFGPGTRLTVT.

Of note for this clone: The CDR3 extends 3 residues past the end of the read, so its final part is completed from the germline J gene. V and J are TRBV2 and TRBJ1-6; 7 bases are shared with TRBD1. Germline V gene sequence: CDR1 SNHLY, CDR2 FYNNEI. The CDR3 loop spans 15 amino acids. J gave up 7 bases and V 2 bases, and 5 bases lay outside the gene matches. The covered CDR3 bases are TGTGCCAGCAGTGAAACAGGGGATCACAATTCACCC. It yields the protein CASSETGDHNSP. From start to end, the CDR3 is CASSETGDHNSPLHF.

The CDR3 DNA, read in part, is TGTGCCAGTAGTCCTCAATTCCGGGACATTCTATTGCTGGGAACC. Translated: CASSPQFRDILLLGT. The CDR3 as a whole reads CASSPQFRDILLLGTLHF. The chain uses TRBV19 and TRBJ1-6, with a weak D call TRBD1 (6 bases). The DNA ends 3 residues before the CDR3 does, and the rest of the CDR3 is filled in from the germline J gene. The CDR3 covers 18 residues. The germline CDR1 and CDR2 sequences are LNHDA and SQIVND (reference sequence).

For this clone: The read is 3 residues too short to cover the CDR3 end, so that end is filled in from the germline J gene. Other DNA sequences of this sample code for an identical CDR3. V gene TRBV9 combines with J gene TRBJ2-5; 8 bases are shared with TRBD1. V trimming: 3 bases; J trimming: 5 bases; junction bases outside the gene matches: 9. CDR1 is SGDLS, CDR2 YYNGEE, per germline. The CDR3 contains 15 residues. Partial CDR3 DNA: TGTGCCAGCAGCGCCGGACAGGGCCTAGGGGAGACC. Translation: CASSAGQGLGET. The whole CDR3 reads CASSAGQGLGETQYF.

Of note for this clone: Coverage ceases 3 residues before the CDR3 finishes, and the germline J gene fills in the end. This chain connects TRBV24-1 to TRBJ1-2; 7 bases line up with TRBD1. The CDR3 sequence is 14 residues long. The trim removed 3 bases at V and 2 bases at J, leaving 2 bases unmatched. Germline lookup yields CDR1 KGHDR and CDR2 SFDVKD. The CDR3 reads CATSDRGRNYGYTF. The covered CDR3 bases are TGTGCCACCAGTGATAGGGGGCGCAACTATGGC.

Comments on this clone: The read terminates 3 residues ahead of where the CDR3 ends, so the germline J gene completes it. The V and J genes are TRBV19 and TRBJ2-1, with a possible D match to TRBD2 (8 bases). This CDR3 is 17 amino acids long. The V gene's germline CDR1 is LNHDA and CDR2 SQIVND (reference sequence). V was trimmed by 1 base and J by 3 bases, leaving 16 bases between them. CDR3 DNA (partial): TGTGCCAGTAGTATAGCACAGGGGCGGGGGGACTACAATGAG. It specifies CASSIAQGRGDYNE. The entire CDR3 sequence reads CASSIAQGRGDYNEQFF.

This clone is classed as medium-sized by frequency. The sequenced fragment ends 3 residues before the CDR3 boundary, so the rest is inferred from the germline J gene. This chain uses TRBV7-3 with TRBJ2-3; TRBD2 agrees at 9 bases. V was clipped by 4 bases and J by 2 bases; unmatched bases: 4. Germline loops: CDR1 SGHTA, CDR2 FQGTGA. This CDR3 spans 15 amino acids. Incomplete CDR3 DNA: TGTGCCAGCAGCTCGGCTAGCGGGACCACAGATACG. Protein sequence: CASSSASGTTDT. The whole CDR3 protein is CASSSASGTTDTQYF.

To note about this clone: The read is 3 residues too short to cover the CDR3 end, so that end is filled in from the germline J gene. The gene calls are TRBV7-8 and TRBJ1-3, with D tentatively TRBD1 (5 bases). The CDR3 is 18 residues long. The V end lost 1 base, the J end lost 0 bases, and 16 bases lay between the germline ends. From germline, CDR1 is SGHVS and CDR2 FQNEAQ. The CDR3 reads CASSLGGASAFSGNTIYF. The DNA read from the CDR3 is TGTGCCAGCAGCTTAGGAGGGGCGTCAGCTTTCTCTGGAAACACC.

As regards this clone: The observed sequence ends 3 residues before the CDR3 terminus, with the missing tail filled in from the germline J gene. The chain links TRBV7-9 to TRBJ1-1; D ambiguous. The CDR3 spans 12 residues. CDR1 is SEHNR, CDR2 FQNEAQ, per germline (reference sequence). CDR3 residues: CASSLGSLSAFF. The CDR3 bases that were read are TGTGCCAGCAGCTTAGGAAGCTTATCA.

Regarding this clone: Sequencing ends 3 residues short of the CDR3 end; the germline J gene provides the rest. The chain recombines TRBV5-1 with TRBJ2-3; TRBD2 agrees at 12 bases. CDR1 SGHRS and CDR2 YFSETQ come from the germline V gene. V gave up 4 bases and J gave up 5 bases; unmatched junction bases: 8. This CDR3 region has 16 residues. The CDR3 DNA, read in part, is TGCGCCAGCAGCAACCTAGCGGGGGGGCTTGGAGATACG. Encoded protein: CASSNLAGGLGDT. The full CDR3 protein reads CASSNLAGGLGDTQYF.

Concerning this clone itself: The CDR3 goes on 3 residues after the read ends, and that part is filled in from the germline J gene. This rearrangement joins TRBV5-8 to TRBJ1-5; unclear D gene. Trimming removed 5 bases at V and 9 bases at J, with 15 bases between. CDR3 length: 13 residues. The germline CDR1 and CDR2 sequences are SGHTS and YDEGEE. The CDR3 region is CASSIQNGGPQHF. Partial CDR3 DNA: TGTGCCAGCAGTATTCAGAATGGTGGGCCC.

Points on this clone: The read comes to an end 3 residues before the CDR3 does, leaving the germline J gene to fill in the end. The gene calls are TRBV9 and TRBJ2-3, with 9 nucleotides matching TRBD2. Germline V gene lookup returns CDR1 SGDLS and CDR2 YYNGEE. The CDR3 spans 15 residues. V lost 4 bases, J lost 3 bases, and 6 bases stayed unmatched. Partial CDR3 DNA: TGTGCCAGCAGCTTCCGACTAGCGGTAACAGATACG. This encodes CASSFRLAVTDT. In full, the CDR3 reads CASSFRLAVTDTQYF.

A remark on this clone: The sequence runs out 3 residues before the end of the CDR3; the remainder is reconstructed from the germline J gene. The chain links TRBV18 to TRBJ2-6; TRBD1 aligns across 12 bases. CDR1 is KGHSH, CDR2 LQKENI, per germline. The CDR3 runs to 17 residues. The V segment lost 4 bases and the J segment 2 bases; nucleotides outside the gene matches: 3. The CDR3 sequence is CASSQGTGGAGANVLTF. CDR3 DNA, as far as it was read: TGTGCCAGCTCACAAGGGACAGGGGGCGCTGGGGCCAACGTC.

As to this clone: Read sequence stops 3 residues before the CDR3 end, and the germline J gene provides the missing end. This sequence joins TRBV20-1 and TRBJ2-3; TRBD2 is a possible D gene (5 bases). The CDR3 spans 18 residues. Germline V lookup: CDR1 DFQATT, CDR2 SNEGSKA (reference sequence). V lost 6 bases and J 5 bases, leaving 30 bases between the germline ends. The part of the CDR3 DNA that was read is TGCAGTGCCCCGACCCCCTTTCCCTCGTCGGGGAGTGGAGATACG. It yields the protein CSAPTPFPSSGSGDT. The complete CDR3 reads CSAPTPFPSSGSGDTQYF.

CDR3: CASSLDTVYGYTF. CDR3 DNA (partial): TGTGCCAGCAGCTTAGACACGGTTTATGGC. The rearrangement uses TRBV11-2 and TRBJ1-2; D gene unclear. The read falls 3 residues short of the CDR3 end, and the missing part is taken from the germline J gene. The CDR3 loop spans 13 amino acids. V lost 0 bases, J lost 5 bases, and 7 bases lay in between. Germline V gene sequence: CDR1 SGHAT, CDR2 FQNNGV. Full variable domain (rest looked up from reference TRBV11-2 and TRBJ1-2): EAGVAQSPRYKIIEKRQSVAFWCNPISGHATLYWYQQILGQGPKLLIQFQNNGVVDDSQLPKDRFSAERLKGVDSTLKIQPAKLEDSAVYLCASSLDTVYGYTFGSGTRLTVV.

Regarding this clone: Read sequence stops 3 residues before the CDR3 end, and the germline J gene provides the missing end. The genes are TRBV11-3 and TRBJ2-7; D may be TRBD1 (6 bases). From germline, CDR1 is SGHNT and CDR2 YENEEA. The CDR3 consists of 15 residues. The V end lost 6 bases, the J end lost 2 bases, and 17 bases lay between the germline ends. Partial CDR3 DNA: TGTGCCAGCAGGTCCGGGACACAACTAACCTACGAG. This sequence encodes CASRSGTQLTYE. The full-length CDR3 reads as CASRSGTQLTYEQYF.

About this clone: The read terminates 3 residues before the CDR3 end, so the remaining end is supplied by the germline J gene. The chain couples TRBV7-8 to TRBJ2-2, with 9 positions matching TRBD2. Germline V gives CDR1 SGHVS, CDR2 FQNEAQ. V lost 0 bases and J lost 5; bases outside the gene matches: 4. The length of the CDR3 is 16 residues. CDR3 bases read: TGTGCCAGCAGCTTAGCAGCGGGAGGATCAACCGGGGAG. This gives the protein CASSLAAGGSTGE. The whole CDR3 reads CASSLAAGGSTGELFF.